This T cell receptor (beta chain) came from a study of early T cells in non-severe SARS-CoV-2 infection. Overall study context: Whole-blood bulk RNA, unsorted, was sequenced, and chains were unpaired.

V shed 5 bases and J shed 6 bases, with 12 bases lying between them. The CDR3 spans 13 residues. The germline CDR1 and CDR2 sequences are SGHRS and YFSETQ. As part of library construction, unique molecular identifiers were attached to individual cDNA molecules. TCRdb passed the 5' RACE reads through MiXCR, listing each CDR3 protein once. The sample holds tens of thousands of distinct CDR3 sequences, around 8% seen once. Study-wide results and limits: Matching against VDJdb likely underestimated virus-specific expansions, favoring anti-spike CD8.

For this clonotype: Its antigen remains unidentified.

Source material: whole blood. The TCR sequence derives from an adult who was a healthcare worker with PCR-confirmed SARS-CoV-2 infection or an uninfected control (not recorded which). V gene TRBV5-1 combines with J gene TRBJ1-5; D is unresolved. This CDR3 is CASSSYVGQPQHF. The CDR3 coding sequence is TGCGCCAGCAGTTCCTACGTGGGTCAGCCCCAGCATTTT.